The 26 T cell receptor beta chains reported below all come from one sample, sequenced in a study of blood T cell repertoires in COVID-19. Here immunoSEQ multiplex PCR was the method, and the copy in TCRdb shows in-frame clones only, minus some. The sample records about 250,000 clones, 70% to 90% being singletons. Source material: PBMCs or T cells enriched from blood (not recorded which). The receptor source for this set is a woman in her forties or fifties who had been exposed to COVID-19.

This chain joins TRBV7-8 and TRBJ1-1, with TRBD1 matching 11 bases. Germline CDR1 and CDR2: SGHVS and FQNEAQ. The junction had 4 bases not matched to a gene; V was cut back by 3 bases and J by 7 bases. The CDR3 covers 14 residues. CDR3 protein: CASSFWTGGFEAFF. DNA for the CDR3: TGTGCCAGCAGCTTCTGGACAGGGGGCTTTGAAGCTTTCTTT. Supplemented by reference TRBV7-8 and TRBJ1-1, the full variable domain reads GAGVSQSPRYKVAKRGQDVALRCDPISGHVSLFWYQQALGQGPEFLTYFQNEAQLDKSGLPSDRFFAERPEGSVSTLKIQRTQQEDSAVYLCASSFWTGGFEAFFGQGTRLTVV.

V gene TRBV5-1 combines with J gene TRBJ1-1; TRBD1 might be the D (6 bases). V was trimmed by 2 bases and J by 4 bases, leaving 15 bases between them. Germline CDR1 reads SGHRS; CDR2 reads YFSETQ. There are 15 residues in the CDR3. As DNA, the CDR3 is TGCGCCAGCAGCTTTGCAGGGGACATGAGCACTGAAGCTTTCTTT. Translated: CASSFAGDMSTEAFF. Variable domain in full (rest from reference TRBV5-1 and TRBJ1-1): KAGVTQTPRYLIKTRGQQVTLSCSPISGHRSVSWYQQTPGQGLQFLFEYFSETQRNKGNFPGRFSGRQFSNSRSEMNVSTLELGDSALYLCASSFAGDMSTEAFFGQGTRLTVV.

The chain has TRBV18 and TRBJ1-1; no reliable D call. The CDR3 is 13 residues long. The V end lost 3 bases, the J end lost 8 bases, and 13 bases lay between the germline ends. Germline CDR1 and CDR2: KGHSH and LQKENI. This chain's CDR3 is CASSPQAGREAFF. Here the CDR3 DNA reads TGTGCCAGCTCACCCCAGGCGGGGAGGGAAGCTTTCTTT.

The V gene is TRBV29-1, the J gene TRBJ2-7, with D possibly matching TRBD1 (5 bases). Trimming shortened V by 6 bases and J by 0 bases, and 15 bases separated the two germline ends. The CDR3 sequence is 14 residues long. The germline V gene encodes CDR1 SQVTM and CDR2 ANQGSEA. The CDR3 protein is CSVVDRPSSYEQYF. Here the CDR3 DNA reads TGCAGCGTGGTTGACAGACCATCCTCCTACGAGCAGTACTTC.

The table lists this clone with a count of one. V is TRBV4-3 and J is TRBJ2-4, with TRBD2 identical over 10 bases. CDR1 and CDR2 (germline): LGHNA, YSLEER. J gave up 4 bases and V 2 bases, and 8 bases lay outside the gene matches. The CDR3 runs 17 residues. The CDR3 loop reads CASSQNLEAGGKNIQYF. The CDR3 DNA follows: TGCGCCAGCAGCCAAAATCTTGAAGCGGGGGGGAAAAACATTCAGTACTTC.

This chain uses TRBV5-1 with TRBJ2-5; 8 bases match TRBD1. With 0 bases clipped from V and 1 base from J, the junction kept 2 bases outside the gene matches. CDR1 and CDR2 from the germline V gene are SGHRS and YFSETQ. This CDR3 is built from 15 residues. CDR3: CASSLGQGTQETQYF. In nucleotides, the CDR3 is TGCGCCAGCAGCTTGGGACAGGGGACCCAAGAGACCCAGTACTTC.

The CDR3 spells CASSGGRYEQYF. DNA for the CDR3: TGTGCCAGCAGTGGTGGGCGATACGAGCAGTACTTC. The chain is built from TRBV2 and TRBJ2-7; no clear D gene. This CDR3 has 12 amino acids. V dropped 4 bases and J dropped 4 bases, with 8 bases sitting between them. Germline V gene lookup returns CDR1 SNHLY and CDR2 FYNNEI.

This clone was found once. The V gene is TRBV27, the J gene TRBJ1-1, with a possible D match to TRBD1 (5 bases). With 6 bases removed from V and 1 base from J, the gap between germline ends came to 9 bases. Germline V gene data show CDR1 as MNHEY and CDR2 as SMNVEV (reference sequence). The CDR3 spans 13 residues. In nucleotides, the CDR3 is TGTGCCAGCAGGAACGACAGGAACACTGAAGCTTTCTTT. It specifies CASRNDRNTEAFF.

This chain joins TRBV4-3 and TRBJ1-5; possibly TRBD1 for D (5 bases). Between the trimmed V and J ends, which lost 2 bases and 7 bases, there was a span of 9 bases. This CDR3 comprises 13 residues. The germline gives CDR1 LGHNA, CDR2 YSLEER. CDR3 residues: CASSQHGGQPQHF. For the CDR3, the DNA is TGCGCCAGCAGCCAACACGGGGGGCAGCCCCAGCATTTT.

Concerning this clone: This sample also contains other DNA sequences that code for the same CDR3. The genes are TRBV7-9 and TRBJ2-3, with 10 bases lining up with TRBD2. This CDR3 has 14 amino acids. Germline loops: CDR1 SEHNR, CDR2 FQNEAQ (reference sequence). V lost 5 bases to trimming and J lost 3 bases; unmatched junction nucleotides: 2. CDR3 sequence: CASSRSGGTDTQYF. Written as DNA, the CDR3 is TGTGCCAGCAGCCGTAGCGGGGGGACAGATACGCAGTATTTT.

With respect to this clone: The junction departs from the called germline gene at one end, perhaps through a read error. This chain links TRBV7-9 with TRBJ1-6, with TRBD1 identical over 7 bases. The CDR3 runs 15 residues. The germline V gene has CDR1 SEHNR and CDR2 FQNEAQ (reference sequence). CDR3 residues: CASSLARDSNSPLHF. The DNA of the CDR3 is TGTGCCAGCAGCCTAGCACGGGACAGCAATTCACCCCTCCACTTT.

The chain combines TRBV21-1 with TRBJ2-1; TRBD1, the table's D call, was not compared with the DNA. TRBV21-1 is described as a pseudogene. The CDR3 runs 19 residues. The CDR3 reads CASSPRDGEGGDTVWEQFF. The CDR3 DNA is TGTGCCAGCAGCCCTCGGGACGGAGAGGGTGGGGACACGGTTTGGGAGCAGTTCTTC.

This clone was recorded a few times. This sequence joins TRBV5-1 and TRBJ2-7; a weak D match, TRBD2 (6 bases). The CDR3 runs 15 residues. Germline V gives CDR1 SGHRS, CDR2 YFSETQ. The ends were cut back, 0 bases at V and 6 bases at J, with 16 bases in the middle. In DNA form, the CDR3 reads TGCGCCAGCAGCTTGGAACCGGGACTCCGTTCCGAGCAGTACTTC. Translation gives CASSLEPGLRSEQYF.

This chain links TRBV12-3 or TRBV12-4 with TRBJ2-3, with TRBD2 matching 7 bases. With 6 bases clipped from V and 4 bases from J, the junction kept 4 bases outside the gene matches. There are 13 residues in the CDR3. CDR3 protein: CASSRGRADTQYF. CDR3 DNA: TGTGCCAGCAGCCGGGGGAGGGCAGATACGCAGTATTTT.

The chain couples TRBV27 to TRBJ1-5; TRBD1 aligns across 7 bases. V was pared by 5 bases and J by 4 bases, with 5 bases of the junction left unmatched. Germline-derived CDR1 and CDR2 are MNHEY and SMNVEV (reference sequence). The CDR3 is 14 amino acids. CDR3 nucleotide sequence: TGTGCCAGCAGTCTCCACAGGGGAAATCAGCCCCAGCATTTT. This translates into CASSLHRGNQPQHF.

The chain joins TRBV28 to TRBJ1-2, with D unresolved. Per germline, CDR1 MDHEN and CDR2 SYDVKM. The germline V and J ends were trimmed by 11 bases and 7 bases, with 14 bases remaining between them. The CDR3 length is 11 residues. CDR3 residues: CAGLSPGGYTF. CDR3 DNA: TGTGCCGGACTATCTCCGGGTGGCTACACCTTC.

This chain uses TRBV9 with TRBJ2-1; 9 nucleotides align to TRBD2. CDR1 SGDLS and CDR2 YYNGEE come from the germline V gene. This CDR3 contains 15 residues. With 4 bases clipped from V and 3 bases from J, the junction kept 5 bases outside the gene matches. For the CDR3, the DNA is TGTGCCAGCAGCTCGACTAGCGGACTCTACAATGAGCAGTTCTTC. Encoded protein: CASSSTSGLYNEQFF.

The V call is TRBV9, the J call TRBJ2-1; D is unresolved. Germline lookup yields CDR1 SGDLS and CDR2 YYNGEE. V lost 0 bases and J lost 7, with 5 bases in between. The CDR3 spans 12 residues. In nucleotides, the CDR3 is TGTGCCAGCAGCGTAGGAGTGAATGAGCAGTTCTTC. This encodes CASSVGVNEQFF.

V gene TRBV7-2 combines with J gene TRBJ2-2; perhaps TRBD1 as D (6 bases). Per the germline V gene, CDR1 is SGHTA and CDR2 is FQGNSA. The CDR3 is 13 amino acids. Deletions cut 2 bases from V and 6 bases from J, with 7 bases between. DNA of the CDR3: TGTGCCAGCAGCTTACAGGGGTCCGGGGAGCTGTTTTTT. This sequence encodes CASSLQGSGELFF.

This clone was recorded once. V usage is TRBV18 and J usage is TRBJ2-2; D perhaps matches TRBD1 (6 bases). CDR1 and CDR2 from the germline V gene are KGHSH and LQKENI. The V end lost 5 bases, the J end lost 1 base, and 11 bases lay between the germline ends. This CDR3 comprises 15 residues. This CDR3 is CASSSTGKNTGELFF. CDR3 DNA: TGTGCCAGCTCATCAACAGGGAAGAACACCGGGGAGCTGTTTTTT.

This sequence joins TRBV2 and TRBJ1-1; D is unclear. V dropped 7 bases and J dropped 1 base, with 10 bases sitting between them. Germline CDR1 SNHLY, CDR2 FYNNEI. The CDR3 is 13 residues long. CDR3 amino acids: CASTPSGNTEAFF. CDR3 DNA: TGTGCCAGCACTCCTTCGGGGAACACTGAAGCTTTCTTT. Variable domain in full (rest from reference TRBV2 and TRBJ1-1): EPEVTQTPSHQVTQMGQEVILRCVPISNHLYFYWYRQILGQKVEFLVSFYNNEISEKSEIFDDQFSVERPDGSNFTLKIRSTKLEDSAMYFCASTPSGNTEAFFGQGTRLTVV.

The rearrangement joins TRBV24-1 to TRBJ2-3, with TRBD1 identical over 7 bases. V dropped 7 bases and J dropped 9; count of bases not matched to a gene: 12. The CDR3 length is 14 residues. In germline, CDR1 is KGHDR, CDR2 SFDVKD. CDR3 DNA: TGTGCCACCAGCGCCCCCCGACAGGGAGAGACGCAGTATTTT. Translation gives CATSAPRQGETQYF.

The chain carries TRBV7-6 and TRBJ2-1, with TRBD2 matching 14 bases. J lost 10 bases, V lost 5 bases, and 7 bases had no gene match. Germline V gene lookup returns CDR1 SGHVS and CDR2 FNYEAQ. The CDR3 length is 15 residues. This chain's CDR3 is CASSPTSGGAGEQFF. The DNA for the CDR3 is TGTGCCAGCAGCCCGACTAGCGGGGGGGCGGGGGAGCAGTTCTTC.

This rearrangement joins TRBV14 to TRBJ1-2; 8 bases match TRBD1. The CDR3 loop spans 13 amino acids. Germline V CDR1 and CDR2: SGHDN, FVKESK. V lost 4 bases and J lost 4; bases outside the gene matches: 2. CDR3: CASSLRGLYGYTF. The CDR3 DNA sequence: TGTGCCAGCAGCCTCAGGGGGCTCTATGGCTACACCTTC.

The V and J genes are TRBV12-3 or TRBV12-4 and TRBJ1-1; the D gene is possibly TRBD1 (5 bases). V dropped 3 bases and J dropped 9 bases, with 8 bases sitting between them. The CDR3 runs to 11 residues. The CDR3 here is CASSLSGKAFF. The CDR3 DNA follows: TGTGCCAGCAGTTTGTCAGGGAAAGCTTTCTTT.

J is TRBJ2-3 and V is TRBV4-3; 12 nucleotides match TRBD2. Germline assignment: CDR1 LGHNA and CDR2 YSLEER. V was clipped by 2 bases and J by 3 bases; unmatched bases: 12. The CDR3 length is 19 residues. CDR3: CASSQLTASGGAGTDTQYF. The CDR3 region has the DNA TGCGCCAGCAGCCAACTAACGGCTAGCGGGGGGGCCGGTACAGATACGCAGTATTTT.